This T cell receptor (beta chain) was recorded in a study of control samples from healthy donors and cancer patients. CDR1 and CDR2 from the germline V gene are MNHEY and SVGEGT. The length of the CDR3 is 15 residues. The V and J ends lost 6 bases and 0 bases respectively, with 14 bases between them. Sequencing was performed with immunoSEQ multiplex PCR; in TCRdb, only in-frame clones are kept and a portion is missing. The table includes about 150,000 clones, approximately 96% detected once. The TCR was taken from a woman in her 40s in good health. V is TRBV6-2 or TRBV6-3 and J is TRBJ2-5, with D hard to call. Material for sequencing was blood. The chain's CDR3 is CASSPGRMNQETQYF. As DNA, the CDR3 is TGTGCCAGCAGCCCCGGGCGGATGAACCAAGAGACCCAGTACTTC.